Here is one TCR beta chain with its context. The antigen is not known. The V end lost 3 bases, the J end lost 5 bases, and 8 bases lay between the germline ends. The CDR3 totals 13 residues. Germline CDR1 reads SEHNR; CDR2 reads FQNEAQ (reference sequence). Time point meaning: sample taken at primary tumor resection. TCRdb ran MiXCR on the 5' RACE reads and lists one entry per CDR3 protein. The table shows more than 4,000 distinct CDR3 sequences, with 31% occurring only once. These data originate in a study of spatial heterogeneity in lung cancer. General study points: One measure, the expanded intratumoral alpha and beta TCR count, tracked tumor mutation counts.

Sequences were derived from lung tumor tissue, sampled at surgery. This receptor was taken from a male donor with early-stage non-small cell lung cancer. The chain combines TRBV7-9 with TRBJ2-1, with D possibly being TRBD1 or TRBD2 (5 bases each). The CDR3 reads CASSLGPNNEQFF. The DNA of the CDR3 is TGTGCCAGCAGCTTGGGACCAAACAATGAGCAGTTCTTC.